The 16 T cell receptor beta chains given below trace back to one sample, sequenced in a study of CD4 T cells in relation to SARS-CoV-2 and coronaviruses. Unexposed donor CD4+ T cells date from about 2011-2018, before the COVID-19 pandemic. Measured with immunoSEQ multiplex PCR; TCRdb has only the in-frame clones, and not every one. In the table there are about 59,000 clones, more than 80% of which are singletons. Sequencing was performed on memory CD4+ T cells from PBMCs. The origin of the receptors is a human donor in good health.

The chain employs TRBV7-3 and TRBJ2-7; the match to TRBD2 covers 8 bases. The CDR3 totals 14 residues. J lost 3 bases, V lost 5 bases, and 6 bases had no gene match. CDR1 and CDR2 (germline): SGHTA, FQGTGA. The CDR3 is CASSPGGSIYEQYF. CDR3 in DNA: TGTGCCAGCAGCCCGGGGGGGAGTATCTACGAGCAGTACTTC.

This chain connects TRBV6-1 to TRBJ2-7; TRBD1 or TRBD2 may be the D gene (5 bases each). This CDR3 contains 17 residues. Germline CDR1 MNHNS, CDR2 SASEGT. Trimming pared 1 base from V and 2 bases from J, leaving 18 bases between. The CDR3 here is CASSEVGVGAGPYEQYF. The CDR3 nucleotides read TGTGCCAGCAGTGAAGTGGGGGTGGGCGCGGGCCCCTACGAGCAGTACTTC.

V is TRBV12-3 or TRBV12-4 and J is TRBJ1-2, with a weak D call TRBD1 (6 bases). This CDR3 has 13 amino acids. V shed 7 bases and J shed 4 bases, with 13 bases lying between them. The CDR3 coding sequence is TGTGCCAGCACCCCAACAGGGCTCTATGGCTACACCTTC. Its translation: CASTPTGLYGYTF.

The V gene is TRBV11-2, the J gene TRBJ2-3; the match to TRBD1 covers 9 bases. The V gene's germline CDR1 is SGHAT and CDR2 FQNNGV. The CDR3 contains 17 residues. J gave up 9 bases and V 4 bases, and 17 bases lay outside the gene matches. CDR3 coding DNA: TGTGCCAGCAGCTCACCCGGGACAGGGATCTTGGACTTAACGCAGTATTTT. It specifies CASSSPGTGILDLTQYF.

CDR3 DNA sequence: TGTGCCAGCAGCTTTGGGCAGGCTGAAAAACTGTTTTTT. The encoded protein is CASSFGQAEKLFF. The chain recombines TRBV12-1 with TRBJ1-4; TRBD1 was called by the table and not checked on the DNA. TRBV12-1 is a known pseudogene. This CDR3 has 13 residues.

V is TRBV2 and J is TRBJ2-1; the D gene is possibly TRBD2 (5 bases). From germline, CDR1 is SNHLY and CDR2 FYNNEI. CDR3 length equals 15 residues. With 6 bases removed from V and 6 bases from J, the gap between germline ends came to 18 bases. CDR3 amino acids: CASRRTTGRGNEQFF. CDR3 nucleotide sequence: TGTGCCAGCAGGAGAACGACGGGGAGAGGCAATGAGCAGTTCTTC.

This sequence joins TRBV28 and TRBJ1-4, with 8 bases that match TRBD1. The CDR3 has 14 residues. J was trimmed by 4 bases and V by 7 bases; bases with no gene match: 5. Germline V gene data show CDR1 as MDHEN and CDR2 as SYDVKM. In DNA, the CDR3 is TGTGCCAGCAACCGACAGGGGAATAATGAAAAACTGTTTTTT. Translated: CASNRQGNNEKLFF.

V and J are TRBV28 and TRBJ2-2; 8 positions match TRBD2. V was pared by 6 bases and J by 2 bases, with 11 bases of the junction left unmatched. Per the germline V gene, CDR1 is MDHEN and CDR2 is SYDVKM. CDR3 length: 17 residues. The DNA for the CDR3 is TGTGCCAGCAGGACAACGGGGGGGACTCAAAACACCGGGGAGCTGTTTTTT. Protein product: CASRTTGGTQNTGELFF.

The J gene is TRBJ2-3, the V gene TRBV5-1, with a weak D call TRBD2 (5 bases). Trimming shortened V by 0 bases and J by 0 bases, and 17 bases separated the two germline ends. The CDR3 is made up of 18 amino acids. The germline CDR1 and CDR2 sequences are SGHRS and YFSETQ. CDR3 DNA: TGCGCCAGCAGCTTGGAAGGTTCGGGGTTTACGAGCACAGATACGCAGTATTTT. Translated, it gives CASSLEGSGFTSTDTQYF. The full variable domain, completed using reference TRBV5-1 and TRBJ2-3, is KAGVTQTPRYLIKTRGQQVTLSCSPISGHRSVSWYQQTPGQGLQFLFEYFSETQRNKGNFPGRFSGRQFSNSRSEMNVSTLELGDSALYLCASSLEGSGFTSTDTQYFGPGTRLTVL.

The chain is built from TRBV3-1 (or the pseudogene TRBV3-2) and TRBJ2-3; 14 bases map to TRBD2. The length of the CDR3 is 17 residues. Germline CDR1 reads LGHDT; CDR2 reads YNNKEL (reference sequence). The trim removed 4 bases at V and 7 bases at J, leaving 10 bases unmatched. Here the CDR3 DNA reads TGTGCCAGCAGCCCTCCCCGGACTAGCGGGAGGCTAAATACGCAGTATTTT. Translating it yields CASSPPRTSGRLNTQYF.

The chain links TRBV27 to TRBJ2-3; possibly TRBD1 for D (6 bases). The CDR3 loop spans 16 amino acids. Trimming stripped 0 bases from V and 3 bases from J, with 13 bases between. In germline, CDR1 is MNHEY, CDR2 SMNVEV (reference sequence). The CDR3 reads CASSLSLTGITDTQYF. The DNA of the CDR3 is TGTGCCAGCAGTTTATCGCTTACAGGGATTACAGATACGCAGTATTTT.

The chain is built from TRBV10-3 and TRBJ1-2; weak D call: TRBD1 (6 bases). This CDR3 region has 14 residues. Germline CDR1 ENHRY, CDR2 SYGVKD. Trimming took 0 bases from V and 8 from J, leaving 13 bases between them. The CDR3: CAISESLQGEGYTF. CDR3 DNA: TGTGCCATCAGTGAGTCGCTACAGGGCGAAGGCTACACCTTC.

This sequence joins TRBV5-1 and TRBJ2-7; 8 nucleotides match TRBD1. The junction had 10 bases not matched to a gene; V was cut back by 4 bases and J by 4 bases. The CDR3 runs to 15 residues. Germline values: CDR1 SGHRS, CDR2 YFSETQ. The CDR3 DNA reads TGCGCCAGCAGCCCGGCGGCAGGGGGCTGGTACGAGCAGTACTTC. Protein sequence: CASSPAAGGWYEQYF.

The chain combines TRBV7-8 with TRBJ1-6; D call uncertain. Germline assignment: CDR1 SGHVS and CDR2 FQNEAQ. The CDR3 runs 15 residues. Trimming took off 4 bases at V and 7 bases at J, with 14 bases between the two ends. CDR3 nucleotides: TGTGCCAGCAGCTCCTCTTTTCAGCCAAATTCACCCCTCCACTTT. Residues: CASSSSFQPNSPLHF.

J is TRBJ1-6 and V is TRBV6-5; D unclear. Looked up from germline, CDR1 is MNHEY and CDR2 is SVGAGI. This CDR3 has 16 residues. V shed 0 bases and J shed 4 bases, with 10 bases lying between them. This CDR3 reads CASSYSATIYNSPLHF. CDR3 nucleotides: TGTGCCAGCAGTTACTCGGCGACTATATATAATTCACCCCTCCACTTT.

This chain links TRBV7-2 with TRBJ2-1; the match to TRBD2 covers 9 bases. This CDR3 is 17 amino acids long. CDR1 SGHTA and CDR2 FQGNSA come from the germline V gene. With V trimmed by 5 bases and J by 6 bases, 14 bases remained unmatched. CDR3 bases: TGTGCCAGCAGCAGATGGACCGGGACTAGCCGATTCAATGAGCAGTTCTTC. Protein product: CASSRWTGTSRFNEQFF. The full variable domain, its missing parts supplied by reference TRBV7-2 and TRBJ2-1, is GAGVSQSPSNKVTEKGKDVELRCDPISGHTALYWYRQSLGQGLEFLIYFQGNSAPDKSGLPSDRFSAERTGGSVSTLTIQRTQQEDSAVYLCASSRWTGTSRFNEQFFGPGTRLTVL.